This T cell receptor (beta chain) was identified during a study of technical replicates of blood from several donors. Germline V lookup: CDR1 SGHRS, CDR2 YFSETQ. The CDR3 length is 14 residues. With 0 bases clipped from V and 6 bases from J, the junction kept 6 bases outside the gene matches. TCRdb keeps only in-frame clones here, not all; method: immunoSEQ multiplex PCR. The table records approximately 15,000 clones, around four fifths of them present only once. V is TRBV5-1 and J is TRBJ2-7; 7 nucleotides align to TRBD2. Source material: PBMCs. This sequence was found in a human donor in good health. The CDR3 loop is CASSLGLAEGEQYF. CDR3 sequence (DNA): TGCGCCAGCAGCTTGGGGCTAGCGGAGGGCGAGCAGTACTTC.